Listed below are T cell receptor beta chains from one sample, sequenced in a study of control samples from healthy donors and cancer patients. Using immunoSEQ multiplex PCR, the repertoire was profiled, and TCRdb retains in-frame clones only, with some absent. The sample includes 150,000 to 200,000 clones, 96% of them seen just once. What was sequenced was blood. The receptors were gathered from a woman aged 25 to 39 in good health. CDR3s include the opening cysteine and the closing phenylalanine or tryptophan. The D gene is left open where the match is weak.

D: .; V: TRBV10-3; J: TRBJ2-2; CDR3: CAISDPRSDTGELFF; DNA: TGTGCCATCAGTGACCCCAGATCCGACACCGGGGAGCTGTTTTTT
D: .; V: TRBV6-5; J: TRBJ2-7; CDR3: CASSYSGQLPYEQYF; DNA: TGTGCCAGCAGTTACTCGGGGCAGTTACCCTACGAGCAGTACTTC
D: .; V: TRBV21-1; J: TRBJ1-5; CDR3: CASRQGFKQPQHF; DNA: TGTGCCAGCCGACAGGGGTTCAAACAGCCCCAGCATTTT
D: TRBD1; V: TRBV2; J: TRBJ1-1; CDR3: CASSEDRDMNTEAFF; DNA: TGTGCCAGCAGTGAGGACAGGGATATGAACACTGAAGCTTTCTTT
D: TRBD1; V: TRBV2; J: TRBJ1-1; CDR3: CASSRQGGSEAFF; DNA: TGTGCCAGCAGTCGACAGGGGGGTTCTGAAGCTTTCTTT
D: .; V: TRBV10-3; J: TRBJ2-2; CDR3: CATGDHQAGELFF; DNA: TGTGCCACCGGGGATCATCAGGCCGGGGAGCTGTTTTTT
D: .; V: TRBV5-1; J: TRBJ2-7; CDR3: CASSPGTATYEQYF; DNA: TGCGCCAGCAGCCCGGGGACGGCTACCTACGAGCAGTACTTC
D: .; V: TRBV9; J: TRBJ1-1; CDR3: CASSVGQGVTEAFF; DNA: TGTGCCAGCAGCGTAGGGCAAGGGGTAACTGAAGCTTTCTTT
D: .; V: TRBV11-1; J: TRBJ2-5; CDR3: CASSWGSGTQYF; DNA: TGTGCCAGCAGCTGGGGGAGCGGGACCCAGTACTTC
D: .; V: TRBV6-1; J: TRBJ1-1; CDR3: CASSEHTTGNTEAFF; DNA: TGTGCCAGCAGTGAGCACACCACAGGGAACACTGAAGCTTTCTTT
D: .; V: TRBV7-9; J: TRBJ1-2; CDR3: CASSLPGVYGYTF; DNA: TGTGCCAGCAGCCTCCCAGGGGTCTATGGCTACACCTTC
D: TRBD1; V: TRBV2; J: TRBJ1-6; CDR3: CASSRTGVNSPLHF; DNA: TGTGCCAGCAGCCGGACAGGGGTTAATTCACCCCTCCACTTT
D: TRBD1; V: TRBV3-1/TRBV3-2; J: TRBJ2-7; CDR3: CASSHLVRGNSYEQYF; DNA: TGTGCCAGCAGCCATCTTGTCAGGGGGAACTCCTACGAGCAGTACTTC
D: .; V: TRBV15; J: TRBJ1-2; CDR3: CATSRDLAVANYGYTF; DNA: TGTGCCACCAGCAGAGATTTAGCAGTAGCTAACTATGGCTACACCTTC
D: .; V: TRBV6-6; J: TRBJ1-6; CDR3: CASTMDSHNSPLHF; DNA: TGTGCCAGCACCATGGACAGCCATAATTCACCCCTCCACTTT